This T cell receptor (beta chain) stems from a study of blood T cell repertoires in COVID-19. As for the study in general: COVID-19 samples, acute and convalescent, were from the United States, Italy and Spain.

Per the authors' pipeline: Amplifying reference gene primers gave estimates of nucleated cell counts. Repertoires were generated with immunoSEQ multiplex PCR, while TCRdb's copy carries only in-frame clones and drops some. From that table come the V and J calls and clone size; the DNA was used to work out D and trimming. The sample includes tens of thousands of clones, about 95% of them seen just once. The CDR3 is made up of 13 amino acids. The ends were cut back, 3 bases at V and 5 bases at J, with 10 bases in the middle. Germline V gene sequence: CDR1 MNHEY, CDR2 SMNVEV (reference sequence). The receptor was derived from a human donor with active COVID-19. The donor label of this sample is uncertain. The rearrangement joins TRBV27 to TRBJ1-1, with D perhaps TRBD1 (6 bases). The source material was peripheral blood. CDR3 bases: TGTGCCAGCAGTTTCGGACAGCGTACTGAAGCTTTCTTT. Protein: CASSFGQRTEAFF.